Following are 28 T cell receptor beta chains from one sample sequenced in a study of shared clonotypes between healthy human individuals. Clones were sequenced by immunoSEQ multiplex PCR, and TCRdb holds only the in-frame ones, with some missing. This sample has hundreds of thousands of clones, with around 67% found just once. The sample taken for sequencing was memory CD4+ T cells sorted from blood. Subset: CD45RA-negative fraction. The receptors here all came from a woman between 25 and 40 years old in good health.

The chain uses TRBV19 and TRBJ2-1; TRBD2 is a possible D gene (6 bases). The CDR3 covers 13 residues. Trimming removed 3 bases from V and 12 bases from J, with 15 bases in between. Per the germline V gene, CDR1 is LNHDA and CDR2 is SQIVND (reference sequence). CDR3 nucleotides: TGTGCCAGTAGTATCGCCGACCCGGGAGTGCAGTTCTTC. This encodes CASSIADPGVQFF.

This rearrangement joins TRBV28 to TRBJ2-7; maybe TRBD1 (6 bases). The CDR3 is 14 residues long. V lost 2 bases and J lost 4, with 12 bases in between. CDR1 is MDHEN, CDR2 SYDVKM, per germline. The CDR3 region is CASSLRGSTYEQYF. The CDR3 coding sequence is TGTGCCAGCAGTTTAAGGGGGAGCACTTACGAGCAGTACTTC.

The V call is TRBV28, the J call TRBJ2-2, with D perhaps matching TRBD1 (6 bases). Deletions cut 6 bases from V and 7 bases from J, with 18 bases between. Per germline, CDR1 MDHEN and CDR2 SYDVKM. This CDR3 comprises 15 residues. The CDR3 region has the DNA TGTGCCAGCAGACCAATGGGACATCCCAGCGGGGAGCTGTTTTTT. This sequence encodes CASRPMGHPSGELFF.

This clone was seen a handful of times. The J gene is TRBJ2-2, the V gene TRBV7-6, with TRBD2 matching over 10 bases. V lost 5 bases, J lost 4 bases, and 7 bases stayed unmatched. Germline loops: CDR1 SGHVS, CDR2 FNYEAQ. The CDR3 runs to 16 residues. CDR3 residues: CASSPRTSGATGELFF. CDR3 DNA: TGTGCCAGCAGCCCGAGGACTAGCGGAGCCACCGGGGAGCTGTTTTTT.

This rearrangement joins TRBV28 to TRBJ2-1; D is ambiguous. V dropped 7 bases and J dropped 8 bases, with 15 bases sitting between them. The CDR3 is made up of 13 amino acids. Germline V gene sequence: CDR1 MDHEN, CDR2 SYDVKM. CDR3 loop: CASNSPGTDEQFF. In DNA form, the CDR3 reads TGTGCCAGCAATAGCCCAGGAACGGATGAGCAGTTCTTC.

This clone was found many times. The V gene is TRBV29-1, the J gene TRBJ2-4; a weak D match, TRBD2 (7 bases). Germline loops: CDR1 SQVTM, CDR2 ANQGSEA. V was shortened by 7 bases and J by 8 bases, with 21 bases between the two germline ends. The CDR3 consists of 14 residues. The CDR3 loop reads CSAWGGGATDIQYF. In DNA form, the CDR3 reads TGCAGCGCATGGGGAGGGGGAGCCACAGACATTCAGTACTTC. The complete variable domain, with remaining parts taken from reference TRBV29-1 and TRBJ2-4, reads SAVISQKPSRDICQRGTSLTIQCQVDSQVTMMFWYRQQPGQSLTLIATANQGSEATYESGFVIDKFPISRPNLTFSTLTVSNMSPEDSSIYLCSAWGGGATDIQYFGAGTRLSVL.

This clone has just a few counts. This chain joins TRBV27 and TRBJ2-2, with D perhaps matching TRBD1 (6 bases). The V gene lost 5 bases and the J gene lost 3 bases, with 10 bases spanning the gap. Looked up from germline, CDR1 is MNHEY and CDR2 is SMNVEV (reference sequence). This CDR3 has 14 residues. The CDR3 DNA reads TGTGCCAGCAGTCAGCAGGGGTACACCGGGGAGCTGTTTTTT. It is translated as CASSQQGYTGELFF.

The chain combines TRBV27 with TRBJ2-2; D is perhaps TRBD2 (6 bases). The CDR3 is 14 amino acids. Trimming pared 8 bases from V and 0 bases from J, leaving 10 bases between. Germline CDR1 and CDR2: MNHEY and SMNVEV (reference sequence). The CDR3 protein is CASRGITNTGELFF. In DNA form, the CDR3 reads TGTGCCAGCCGCGGGATCACGAACACCGGGGAGCTGTTTTTT.

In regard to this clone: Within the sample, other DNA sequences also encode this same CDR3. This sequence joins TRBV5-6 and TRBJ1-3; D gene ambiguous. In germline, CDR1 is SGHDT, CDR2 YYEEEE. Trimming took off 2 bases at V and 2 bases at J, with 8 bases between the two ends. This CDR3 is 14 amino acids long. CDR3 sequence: CASSLRGTGNTIYF. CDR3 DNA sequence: TGTGCCAGCAGCTTACGGGGTACTGGAAACACCATATATTTT. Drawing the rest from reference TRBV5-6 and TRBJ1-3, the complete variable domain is DAGVTQSPTHLIKTRGQQVTLRCSPKSGHDTVSWYQQALGQGPQFIFQYYEEEERQRGNFPDRFSGHQFPNYSSELNVNALLLGDSALYLCASSLRGTGNTIYFGEGSWLTVV.

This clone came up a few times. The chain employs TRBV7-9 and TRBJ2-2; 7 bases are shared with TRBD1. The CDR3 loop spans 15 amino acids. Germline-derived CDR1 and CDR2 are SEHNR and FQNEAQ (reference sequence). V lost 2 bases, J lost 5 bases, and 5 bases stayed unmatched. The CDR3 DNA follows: TGTGCCAGCAGCTTACAAGGGGGCCCTACCGGGGAGCTGTTTTTT. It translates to CASSLQGGPTGELFF.

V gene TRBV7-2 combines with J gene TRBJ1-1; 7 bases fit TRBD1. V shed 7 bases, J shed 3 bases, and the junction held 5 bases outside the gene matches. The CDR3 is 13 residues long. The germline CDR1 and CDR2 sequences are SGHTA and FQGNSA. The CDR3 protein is CASTRQGDTEAFF. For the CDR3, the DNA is TGTGCCAGCACCAGACAGGGTGACACTGAAGCTTTCTTT. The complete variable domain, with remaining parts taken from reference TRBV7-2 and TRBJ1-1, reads GAGVSQSPSNKVTEKGKDVELRCDPISGHTALYWYRQSLGQGLEFLIYFQGNSAPDKSGLPSDRFSAERTGGSVSTLTIQRTQQEDSAVYLCASTRQGDTEAFFGQGTRLTVV.

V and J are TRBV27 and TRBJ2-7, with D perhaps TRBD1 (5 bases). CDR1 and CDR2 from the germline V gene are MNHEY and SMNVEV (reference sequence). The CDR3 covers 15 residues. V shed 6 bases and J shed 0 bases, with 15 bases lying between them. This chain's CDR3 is CASSLVGQGSYEQYF. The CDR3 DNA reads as TGTGCCAGCAGCTTAGTGGGTCAGGGCTCCTACGAGCAGTACTTC.

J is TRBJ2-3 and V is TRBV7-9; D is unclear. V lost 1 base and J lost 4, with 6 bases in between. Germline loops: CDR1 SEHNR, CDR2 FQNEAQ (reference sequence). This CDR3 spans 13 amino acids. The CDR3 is CASSLGAPDTQYF. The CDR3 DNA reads TGTGCCAGCAGCTTAGGGGCCCCAGATACGCAGTATTTT.

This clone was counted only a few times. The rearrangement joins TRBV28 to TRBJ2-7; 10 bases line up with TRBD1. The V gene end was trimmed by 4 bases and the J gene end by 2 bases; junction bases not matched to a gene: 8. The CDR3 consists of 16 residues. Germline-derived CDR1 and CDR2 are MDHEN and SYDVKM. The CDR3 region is CASSSPGQGSTYEQYF. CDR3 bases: TGTGCCAGCAGTTCTCCGGGACAGGGGTCAACCTACGAGCAGTACTTC.

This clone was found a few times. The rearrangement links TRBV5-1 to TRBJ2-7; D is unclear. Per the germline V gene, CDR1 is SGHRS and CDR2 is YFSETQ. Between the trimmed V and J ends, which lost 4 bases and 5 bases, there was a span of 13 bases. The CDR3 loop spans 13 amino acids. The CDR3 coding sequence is TGCGCCAGCAGCCCTACTTCAGACGACGAGCAGTACTTC. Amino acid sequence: CASSPTSDDEQYF.

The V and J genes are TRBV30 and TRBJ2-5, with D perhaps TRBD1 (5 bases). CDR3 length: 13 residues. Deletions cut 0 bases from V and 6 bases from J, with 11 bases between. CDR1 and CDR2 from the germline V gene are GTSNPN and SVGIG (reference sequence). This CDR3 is CAWSVIRAQTQYF. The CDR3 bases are TGTGCCTGGAGTGTAATCAGGGCCCAGACCCAGTACTTC.

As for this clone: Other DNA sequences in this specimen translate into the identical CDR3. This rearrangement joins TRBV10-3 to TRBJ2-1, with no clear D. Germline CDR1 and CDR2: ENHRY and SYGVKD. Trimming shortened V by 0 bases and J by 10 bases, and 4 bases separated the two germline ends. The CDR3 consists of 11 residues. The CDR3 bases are TGTGCCATCAGTGAGTCTCGAGAGCAGTTCTTC. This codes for CAISESREQFF.

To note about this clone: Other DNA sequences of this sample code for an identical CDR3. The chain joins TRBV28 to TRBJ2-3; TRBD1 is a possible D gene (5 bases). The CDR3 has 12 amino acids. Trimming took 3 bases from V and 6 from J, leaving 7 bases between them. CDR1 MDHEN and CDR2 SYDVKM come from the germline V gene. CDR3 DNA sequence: TGTGCCAGCAGTTTGCAGGGTGATACGCAGTATTTT. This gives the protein CASSLQGDTQYF.

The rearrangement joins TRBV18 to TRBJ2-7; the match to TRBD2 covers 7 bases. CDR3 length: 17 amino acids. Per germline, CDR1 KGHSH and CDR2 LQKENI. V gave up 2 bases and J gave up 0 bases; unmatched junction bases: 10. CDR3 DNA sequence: TGTGCCAGCTCACCATCTGGGGGGGTTGGACGCTCCTACGAGCAGTACTTC. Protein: CASSPSGGVGRSYEQYF.

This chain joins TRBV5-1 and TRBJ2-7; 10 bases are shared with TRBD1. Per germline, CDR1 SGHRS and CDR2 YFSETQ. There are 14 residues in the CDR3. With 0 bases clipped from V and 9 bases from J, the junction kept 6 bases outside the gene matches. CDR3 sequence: CASSLAGTGELQYF. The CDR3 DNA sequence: TGCGCCAGCAGCTTGGCCGGGACAGGGGAGTTGCAGTACTTC.

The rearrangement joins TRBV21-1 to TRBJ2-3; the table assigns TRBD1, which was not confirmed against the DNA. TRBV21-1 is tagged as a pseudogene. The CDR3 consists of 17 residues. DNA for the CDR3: TGTGCCAGCCCCATCAATAGACAGGGGACTCGCACAGATACGCAGTATTTT. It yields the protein CASPINRQGTRTDTQYF.

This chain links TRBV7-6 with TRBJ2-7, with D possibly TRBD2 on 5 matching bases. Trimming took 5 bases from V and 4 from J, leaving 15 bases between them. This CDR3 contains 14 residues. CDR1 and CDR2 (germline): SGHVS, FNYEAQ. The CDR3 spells CASSHESGQYEQYF. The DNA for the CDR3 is TGTGCCAGCAGCCACGAAAGCGGTCAATACGAGCAGTACTTC.

The CDR3: CAWSRGVEQETQYF. The CDR3 region has the DNA TGTGCCTGGTCCCGGGGTGTAGAGCAAGAGACCCAGTACTTC. This chain connects TRBV30 to TRBJ2-5, with D perhaps matching TRBD2 (5 bases). Germline CDR1 is GTSNPN and CDR2 is SVGIG (reference sequence). The V and J ends lost 5 bases and 2 bases respectively, with 15 bases between them. This CDR3 spans 14 amino acids.

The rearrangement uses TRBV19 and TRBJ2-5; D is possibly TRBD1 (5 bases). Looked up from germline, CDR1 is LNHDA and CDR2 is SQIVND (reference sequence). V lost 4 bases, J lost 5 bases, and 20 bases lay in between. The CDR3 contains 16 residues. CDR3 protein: CASSTTSQATRETQYF. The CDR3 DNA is TGTGCCAGTAGTACCACCTCACAGGCGACCCGGGAGACCCAGTACTTC.

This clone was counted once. The CDR3 DNA follows: TGTGCCAGTAGTATCATTGGTTTTAGCAATGAGCAGTTCTTC. This encodes CASSIIGFSNEQFF. The V gene is TRBV19, the J gene TRBJ2-1; no firm D call. CDR3 size: 14 residues. Germline CDR1 is LNHDA and CDR2 is SQIVND (reference sequence). V was trimmed by 3 bases and J by 6 bases, leaving 12 bases between them.

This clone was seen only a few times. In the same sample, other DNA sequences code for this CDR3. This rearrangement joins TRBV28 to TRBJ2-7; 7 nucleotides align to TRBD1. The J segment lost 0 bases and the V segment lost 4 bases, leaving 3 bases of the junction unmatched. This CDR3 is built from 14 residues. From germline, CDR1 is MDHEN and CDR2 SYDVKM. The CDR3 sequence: CASSWDSRSYEQYF. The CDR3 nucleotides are TGTGCCAGCAGTTGGGACAGTCGCTCCTACGAGCAGTACTTC.

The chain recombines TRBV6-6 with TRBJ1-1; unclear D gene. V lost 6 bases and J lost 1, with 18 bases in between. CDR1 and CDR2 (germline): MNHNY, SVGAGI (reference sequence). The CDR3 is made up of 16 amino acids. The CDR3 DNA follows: TGTGCCAGCAGCTACGTTACTATCGACTCGAACACTGAAGCTTTCTTT. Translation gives CASSYVTIDSNTEAFF.

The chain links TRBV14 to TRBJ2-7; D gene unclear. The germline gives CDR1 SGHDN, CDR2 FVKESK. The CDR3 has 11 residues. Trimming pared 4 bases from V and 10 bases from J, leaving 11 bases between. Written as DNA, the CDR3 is TGTGCCAGCAGCCGCGGAGCCAATCAGTACTTC. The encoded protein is CASSRGANQYF.